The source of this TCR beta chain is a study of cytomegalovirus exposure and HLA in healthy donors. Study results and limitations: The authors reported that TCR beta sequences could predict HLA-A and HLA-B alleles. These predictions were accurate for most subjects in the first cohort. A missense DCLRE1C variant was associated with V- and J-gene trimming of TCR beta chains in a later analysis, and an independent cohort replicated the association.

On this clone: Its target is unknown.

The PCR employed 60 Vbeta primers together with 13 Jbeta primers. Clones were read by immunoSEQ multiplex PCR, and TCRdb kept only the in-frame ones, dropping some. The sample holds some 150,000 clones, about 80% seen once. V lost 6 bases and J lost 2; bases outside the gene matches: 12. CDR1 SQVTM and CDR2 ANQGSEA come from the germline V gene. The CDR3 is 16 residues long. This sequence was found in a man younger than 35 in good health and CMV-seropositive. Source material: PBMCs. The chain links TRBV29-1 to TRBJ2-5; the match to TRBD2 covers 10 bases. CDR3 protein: CSVKRGVAGGQETQYF. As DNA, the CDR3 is TGCAGCGTAAAAAGAGGAGTAGCGGGAGGTCAAGAGACCCAGTACTTC.